This T cell receptor (beta chain) comes out of a study of T cells expressing NK-cell markers. Study information: Out of eight donors sequenced, seven tested HCMV-seropositive and the remaining one seronegative. Study-wide points: About six donors showed dominant NKG2C+ clonotypes comprising about 1.0-7.5% of their CD8+ T cells.

The germline gives CDR1 MNHEY, CDR2 SVGAGI. This CDR3 has 12 amino acids. Reprocessing the 5' RACE reads, TCRdb reports a single entry for every CDR3 protein and omits DNA. The sample's table shows 300,000 to 450,000 distinct CDR3 sequences. On this clonotype: Antigen specificity is unknown.

The material sequenced was blood T cells: a sorted CD56 or NKG2C T cell subset, CD4+ or CD8+ T cells, or bulk PBMC T cells (not recorded which). The receptor was isolated from a man between 18 and 69 years old in good health. The V gene is TRBV6-5, the J gene TRBJ2-2; TCRdb returns TRBD2, unconfirmable since there is no DNA. The CDR3 here is CASSWRDGELFF.